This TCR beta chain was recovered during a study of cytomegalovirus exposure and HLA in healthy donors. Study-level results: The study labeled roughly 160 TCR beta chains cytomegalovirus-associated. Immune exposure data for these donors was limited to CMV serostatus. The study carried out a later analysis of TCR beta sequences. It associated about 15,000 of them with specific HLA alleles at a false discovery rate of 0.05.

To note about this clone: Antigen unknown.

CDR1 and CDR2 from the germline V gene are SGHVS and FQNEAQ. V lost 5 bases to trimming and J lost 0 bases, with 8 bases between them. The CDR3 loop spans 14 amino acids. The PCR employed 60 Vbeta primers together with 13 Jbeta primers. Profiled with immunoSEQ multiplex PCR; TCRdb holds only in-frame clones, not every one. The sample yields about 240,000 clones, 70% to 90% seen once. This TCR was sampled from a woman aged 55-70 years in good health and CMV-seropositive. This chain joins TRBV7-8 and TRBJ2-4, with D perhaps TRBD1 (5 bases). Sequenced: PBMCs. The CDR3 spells CASSTQGAKNIQYF. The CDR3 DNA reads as TGTGCCAGCAGCACTCAGGGAGCCAAAAACATTCAGTACTTC.